The sequence of this T cell receptor beta chain was determined in a study of OX40 agonist ivuxolimab in advanced cancers. Some background on the complete study: Ivuxolimab was an agonistic, fully human IgG2 monoclonal antibody directed against OX40 (CD134), a costimulatory receptor. Partial responses were achieved by three dose-escalation patients, of whom one had hepatocellular carcinoma and two had cutaneous melanoma. The point of sequencing TCRbeta in the periphery was to test whether ivuxolimab changed TCR sequence diversity and drove clonal T-cell expansion. Prior anti-PD-1, anti-PD-L1 or anti-CTLA-4 therapy was permitted, and checkpoint inhibitors had been received by less than 45% of dose-escalation patients. The paper describes the monotherapy dose-escalation part (N of about 52 patients) of the phase I trial of ivuxolimab. Among the approximately 50 dose-escalation patients, about 19 had hepatocellular carcinoma, around 15 melanoma, 9 renal cell carcinoma and 9 head and neck cancer. Intravenous ivuxolimab was administered to patients every 2 weeks at six dose levels: 0.01, 0.1, 0.3, 1.5, 3 and 10 mg/kg. The dose-escalation cohort was 80% to 90% male with a mean age of approximately 60 years, ranging from about 23 to 85. Overall study outcomes, separate from this receptor: Low levels of normalized T-cell clonal expansion were also seen in some patients who did not respond. At doses of 0.1 to 3.0 mg/kg, clonal expansion of both CD4+ and CD8+ blood T cells was observed from baseline to week 6. Which antigens the clonally expanded peripheral T cells were specific for was not determined. After ivuxolimab, more expanded clones were found on average in CD8+ T cells than in CD4+ T cells. In the 0.1-3.0 mg/kg groups, partial responders had among the lowest normalized peripheral clonal expansion, particularly in CD8+ T cells.

As for this clone: What antigen it recognizes has not been identified. Per-base qualities were not stored, and no clone one base away is much larger.

For sequencing of the TCRbeta CDR3 region, genomic DNA was extracted from the sorted cells. TCRbeta CDR3 regions were sequenced using the immunoSEQ Assay. The table comes from immuneACCESS by way of TCRdb, which keeps in-frame sequences with V and J called. Part of the clones is missing from these tables; in studies checked, under half for an unresolved V gene and the rest for unknown reasons. This sample has 20,000 or so clones in its table, and around four fifths of those were observed once. The top ten constitute more than 30% of the sample. The trial excluded patients who had a history of autoimmune disease or were on systemic immunosuppression. Peripheral blood for TCR sequencing was drawn from every dose cohort at baseline, at cycle 4 day 1 and at cycle 7 day 1. Samples were obtained from an open-label, multicenter, first-in-human phase I dose-escalation trial of ivuxolimab. Adults with locally advanced or metastatic melanoma, renal cell, hepatocellular, or head and neck squamous cell carcinoma were enrolled in the trial. Before TCR sequencing, CD4+ T cells and CD8+ T cells were sorted from peripheral blood as separate populations.

Measured from the cysteine to the phenylalanine, the CDR3 is 16 residues long. Of all the DNA, just the CDR3 is kept, 48 bases in frame from base 1. Trimming removed 4 bases from V and 0 bases from J; the gene matches leave 6 bases unexplained. Reading the germline V gene (reference sequence) gives CDR1 SGHKS and CDR2 YYEKEE. Rearrangement joined TRBV5-5 to TRBJ2-2; 7 central bases correspond to TRBD1. The specimen comprised CD4+ or CD8+ T cells sorted from blood, sampled in a trial of the OX40 agonist ivuxolimab. The TCR was taken from an adult with an advanced solid tumor such as melanoma, head and neck, liver or kidney cancer. The CDR3 is CASSRDSPPNTGELFF. The bases read TGTGCCAGCAGCAGGGACAGCCCGCCGAACACCGGGGAGCTGTTTTTT.